Listed below are T cell receptor beta chains from one sample, sequenced in a study of T cell repertoires in cytomegalovirus infection. TCRdb recomputed calls from the reads with MiXCR, one row per CDR3 protein. The repertoire holds roughly 110,000 distinct CDR3 sequences, with around 10% as singletons. Their cognate antigens are unknown. The sequenced sample was PBMCs, sequenced either directly or after in vitro stimulation (not recorded which). The receptor source for this set is a human donor in good health (CMV status not recorded). Some clones in this sample may be carry-over from other donors' samples. Both conserved end residues are part of each CDR3. The D gene is left open where the match is weak. Clone size, where shown, is once, few, many, or a class for clones that have expanded.

size: -
V: TRBV6-2/TRBV6-3
D: TRBD2
J: TRBJ2-5
DNA: TGTGCCAGCAGTTACAGACTAGCGGAACAAGAGACCCAGTACTTC
CDR3: CASSYRLAEQETQYF

size: -
V: TRBV6-2/TRBV6-3
D: TRBD2
J: TRBJ2-7
DNA: TGTGCCAGCAGACCGACTAGCGGGGCCACCTACGAGCAGTACTTC
CDR3: CASRPTSGATYEQYF

size: -
V: TRBV6-6
D: -
J: TRBJ2-5
DNA: TGTGCCAGCCGAGGAGGGGAGGCGAGTGAGACCCAGTACTTC
CDR3: CASRGGEASETQYF

size: -
V: TRBV7-9
D: -
J: TRBJ2-1
DNA: TGTGCCAGCAGCCCGACGGGTCCTGGGGCCCATGAGCAGTTCTTC
CDR3: CASSPTGPGAHEQFF

size: many
V: TRBV7-2
D: TRBD2
J: TRBJ2-1
DNA: TGTGCCAGCAGCTTTCCTAGCGGGAGTAGCAATGAGCAGTTCTTC
CDR3: CASSFPSGSSNEQFF

size: few
V: TRBV11-3
D: -
J: TRBJ2-1
DNA: TGTGCCAGCAGCACAGTGGCGGGGACGGATGAGCAGTTCTTC
CDR3: CASSTVAGTDEQFF

size: many
V: TRBV11-2
D: -
J: TRBJ2-1
DNA: TGTGCCAGCAGCCCTGCTTTATACAATGAGCAGTTCTTC
CDR3: CASSPALYNEQFF

size: -
V: TRBV20-1
D: TRBD1
J: TRBJ2-7
DNA: TGCAGTGCCTGGGACAGGGGAGGTTCCTACGAGCAGTACTTC
CDR3: CSAWDRGGSYEQYF

size: many
V: TRBV7-8
D: TRBD2
J: TRBJ2-3
DNA: TGTGCCAGCAGCCCCACTAGCGGGAGGGCAGGAAATACGCAGTATTTT
CDR3: CASSPTSGRAGNTQYF

size: -
V: TRBV7-2
D: TRBD2
J: TRBJ2-1
DNA: TGTGCCAGCAGCTTATCAGGGACTAGCGCCTACAATGAGCAGTTCTTC
CDR3: CASSLSGTSAYNEQFF

size: few
V: TRBV6-1
D: TRBD1
J: TRBJ1-5
DNA: TGTGCCAGCAGTGAAGTTTCGGGACAGGGGAGGTTGCCCCAGCATTTT
CDR3: CASSEVSGQGRLPQHF